Listed here are 9 T cell receptor beta chains from one sample, sequenced in a study of T-cell memory formation after mild COVID-19. From the 5' RACE reads, TCRdb called clonotypes with MiXCR, one entry per CDR3 protein. The sample consists of about 340,000 distinct CDR3 sequences, 13% of them appearing once. Sequences were obtained from PBMCs or a T cell subset sorted from them (not recorded which). These TCRs come from a man aged 18 to 29 who had mild COVID-19 (a few samples of this study predate the infection). Cell type and time point are not known.

This chain joins TRBV20-1 and TRBJ1-2, with 7 positions matching TRBD1. CDR1 and CDR2 from the germline V gene are DFQATT and SNEGSKA (reference sequence). This CDR3 contains 15 residues. V lost 0 bases to trimming and J lost 5 bases; unmatched junction nucleotides: 9. The CDR3 coding sequence is TGCAGTGCTAGAGATTTGCCGGGACAGCCGTATGGCTACACCTTC. It is translated as CSARDLPGQPYGYTF.

This sequence joins TRBV4-2 and TRBJ2-1, with D perhaps assigned TRBD1 or TRBD2 (5 bases each). Trimming cost V 4 bases and J 12 bases, with 13 bases left between them. This CDR3 is built from 12 residues. In germline, CDR1 is LGHNA, CDR2 YNFKEQ. The CDR3 bases are TGTGCCAGCAGCCCGAGGGGAAGGGCGCAGTTCTTC. It translates to CASSPRGRAQFF.

This clonotype was seen more than once but under ten times. The J gene is TRBJ1-4, the V gene TRBV7-9; D is unresolved. The CDR3 has 14 residues. V lost 3 bases to trimming and J lost 3 bases, with 8 bases between them. CDR1 and CDR2 from the germline V gene are SEHNR and FQNEAQ (reference sequence). The CDR3 region is CASSLVASNEKLFF. The CDR3 region has the DNA TGTGCCAGCAGCTTGGTGGCCTCTAATGAAAAACTGTTTTTT.

V gene TRBV20-1 combines with J gene TRBJ2-2, with a possible D match to TRBD1 (5 bases). The CDR3 sequence is 15 residues long. V shed 0 bases and J shed 8 bases, with 16 bases lying between them. Germline V gene lookup returns CDR1 DFQATT and CDR2 SNEGSKA (reference sequence). The CDR3 DNA is TGCAGTGCTAGAGATTGGGGCTCACCGAGGGGGGAGCTGTTTTTT. This gives the protein CSARDWGSPRGELFF.

The chain recombines TRBV9 with TRBJ2-5, with D perhaps matching TRBD1 or TRBD2 (6 bases each). This CDR3 comprises 17 residues. Trimming removed 2 bases from V and 4 bases from J, with 21 bases in between. The V gene's germline CDR1 is SGDLS and CDR2 YYNGEE. CDR3 sequence reads: CASSVGVLEGVGETQYF. Here the CDR3 DNA reads TGTGCCAGCAGCGTGGGAGTGTTGGAGGGGGTTGGAGAGACCCAGTACTTC.

This clonotype appeared many times. This sequence joins TRBV7-2 and TRBJ2-1; TRBD1 might be the D (6 bases). Germline V CDR1 and CDR2: SGHTA, FQGNSA. Trimming removed 5 bases at V and 0 bases at J, with 23 bases between. This CDR3 comprises 19 residues. The CDR3 loop is CASSPQGLLTVSSYNEQFF. Written as DNA, the CDR3 is TGTGCCAGCAGCCCTCAGGGGCTCCTAACGGTTAGCTCCTACAATGAGCAGTTCTTC.

This clonotype occurred a few times. The rearrangement joins TRBV3-1 to TRBJ2-3; maybe TRBD2 (7 bases). V lost 2 bases, J lost 8 bases, and 20 bases lay in between. Per the germline V gene, CDR1 is LGHDT and CDR2 is YNNKEL (reference sequence). The CDR3 runs to 16 residues. The CDR3 bases are TGTGCCAGCAGCCAAATTTGGGGGGGGGCCGGCGGTACGCAGTATTTT. Its protein is CASSQIWGGAGGTQYF.

This clonotype has a count of ten or more. V is TRBV29-1 and J is TRBJ1-1; 9 nucleotides align to TRBD1. The CDR3 has 13 amino acids. V dropped 6 bases and J dropped 4; count of bases not matched to a gene: 6. CDR1 SQVTM and CDR2 ANQGSEA come from the germline V gene. The CDR3 here is CSVATGGGTEAFF. CDR3 DNA: TGCAGCGTGGCTACAGGGGGCGGCACTGAAGCTTTCTTT. Full variable domain (remainder filled in from reference TRBV29-1 and TRBJ1-1): SAVISQKPSRDICQRGTSLTIQCQVDSQVTMMFWYRQQPGQSLTLIATANQGSEATYESGFVIDKFPISRPNLTFSTLTVSNMSPEDSSIYLCSVATGGGTEAFFGQGTRLTVV.

This clonotype was seen only a few times. This chain uses TRBV7-9 with TRBJ1-1; possibly TRBD1 for D (5 bases). Germline V CDR1 and CDR2: SEHNR, FQNEAQ (reference sequence). The CDR3 consists of 15 residues. Trimming took off 3 bases at V and 1 base at J, with 12 bases between the two ends. CDR3 in DNA: TGTGCCAGCAGCTTCGGCCAGGGCACGAACACTGAAGCTTTCTTT. Residues: CASSFGQGTNTEAFF.